One and the same sample provided the 9 T cell receptor beta chains below, sequenced in a study of beta chain features in type 1 diabetes. The whole isolated RNA underwent reverse transcription, so sequencing captured expressed TCRB transcripts. Clones were read by immunoSEQ multiplex PCR, and TCRdb kept only the in-frame ones, dropping some. This table holds 100,000 to 150,000 clones, approximately 15% found once. Points from the study as a whole: Shorter TCRB CDR3s, moderately but significantly so, marked every one of the four CD4+ subsets in Type 1 diabetes patients.

The antigens for these receptors are not known. Sequencing was done on a sample of central memory CD4+ T cells from blood. Receptors originate from a man aged 18 to 30 with type 1 diabetes.

This clone was detected only a few times. The rearrangement uses TRBV7-2 and TRBJ2-3; the match to TRBD1 covers 7 bases. Germline V gene data show CDR1 as SGHTA and CDR2 as FQGNSA. The CDR3 sequence is 15 residues long. Trimming removed 7 bases from V and 2 bases from J; junction bases left unmatched: 9. In nucleotides, the CDR3 is TGTGCCAGCACCGCTCAGGGGGTGGCCACAGATACGCAGTATTTT. Amino acid sequence: CASTAQGVATDTQYF.

This clone was seen only a few times. V and J are TRBV6-1 and TRBJ1-3; the D gene is possibly TRBD1 (5 bases). The CDR3 sequence is 15 residues long. Germline V CDR1 and CDR2: MNHNS, SASEGT. Deletions cut 6 bases from V and 0 bases from J, with 12 bases between. This CDR3 reads CASRGTGGSGNTIYF. The CDR3 nucleotides are TGTGCCAGCAGAGGTACAGGCGGCTCTGGAAACACCATATATTTT.

On this clone itself: The sample has other DNA sequences that encode this CDR3 too. This chain uses TRBV7-2 with TRBJ2-5; the match to TRBD1 covers 7 bases. This CDR3 is built from 14 residues. Trimming removed 4 bases from V and 2 bases from J; junction bases left unmatched: 4. CDR1 is SGHTA and CDR2 is FQGNSA in the germline V gene. The CDR3: CASSYNRGQETQYF. CDR3 DNA sequence: TGTGCCAGCAGCTATAACAGGGGACAAGAGACCCAGTACTTC.

The chain carries TRBV7-9 and TRBJ2-7; D call uncertain. V shed 1 base and J shed 0 bases, with 7 bases lying between them. The CDR3 extends over 14 amino acids. The germline V gene has CDR1 SEHNR and CDR2 FQNEAQ (reference sequence). CDR3 coding DNA: TGTGCCAGCAGCTTAGGGGGTCTCTCCTACGAGCAGTACTTC. Its translation is CASSLGGLSYEQYF. Drawing the rest from reference TRBV7-9 and TRBJ2-7, the complete variable domain is DTGVSQNPRHKITKRGQNVTFRCDPISEHNRLYWYRQTLGQGPEFLTYFQNEAQLEKSRLLSDRFSAERPKGSFSTLEIQRTEQGDSAMYLCASSLGGLSYEQYFGPGTRLTVT.

This clone was observed many times. This rearrangement joins TRBV6-6 to TRBJ2-2; D is uncertain. The CDR3 is made up of 16 amino acids. V was shortened by 2 bases and J by 0 bases, with 10 bases between the two germline ends. The germline gives CDR1 MNHNY, CDR2 SVGAGI (reference sequence). CDR3 in amino acids: CASSYRAPPNTGELFF. The CDR3 DNA sequence: TGTGCCAGCAGTTACCGAGCTCCCCCGAACACCGGGGAGCTGTTTTTT.

This clone was observed a few times. The V gene is TRBV7-9, the J gene TRBJ1-2, with D unclear. Germline-derived CDR1 and CDR2 are SEHNR and FQNEAQ (reference sequence). The CDR3 consists of 12 residues. With 3 bases removed from V and 10 bases from J, the gap between germline ends came to 12 bases. CDR3 protein: CASSFTGGSYTF. Here the CDR3 DNA reads TGTGCCAGCAGCTTCACCGGAGGGTCCTACACCTTC.

The CDR3 is CASAPQSGGYNEQFF. The CDR3 nucleotides are TGTGCCAGCGCTCCGCAGAGCGGGGGGTACAATGAGCAGTTCTTC. The chain has TRBV9 and TRBJ2-1; 9 bases match TRBD2. Trimming took 7 bases from V and 4 from J; bases not matched to a gene: 9. The germline CDR1 and CDR2 sequences are SGDLS and YYNGEE. CDR3 length: 15 residues.

This clone has more than one count but fewer than ten. A much larger clone sits a single nucleotide away, making a read error possible. The chain is built from TRBV30 and TRBJ2-7, with D perhaps matching TRBD1 (5 bases). This CDR3 has 13 amino acids. V shed 3 bases and J shed 3 bases, with 12 bases lying between them. Per germline, CDR1 GTSNPN and CDR2 SVGIG (reference sequence). As DNA, the CDR3 is TGTGCCTGGAGCCAGGGTGGCCGCTACGAGCAGTACTTC. Translation: CAWSQGGRYEQYF.

This clone was seen a few times. This chain connects TRBV27 to TRBJ2-5; the D gene could be TRBD1 or TRBD2 (6 bases each). The CDR3 runs to 14 residues. Trimming took off 6 bases at V and 3 bases at J, with 14 bases between the two ends. Germline CDR1 and CDR2: MNHEY and SMNVEV (reference sequence). The CDR3 nucleotides are TGTGCCAGCAGGTCAGGTAGGGGGGAAGAGACCCAGTACTTC. As protein: CASRSGRGEETQYF.